A single T cell receptor beta chain is shown here with its context. The target antigen is unknown. It was by 5' RACE with UMI labels that the TRB cDNA libraries were prepared. TCRdb re-called the 5' RACE reads and gives one entry per CDR3 protein, without DNA. This sample contains 60,000 to 65,000 distinct CDR3 sequences. The data are from a study of CXCR3-negative and CXCR3-positive naive CD8 T cells. Findings and limits, study-wide: TRB CDR3s were more hydrophobic in CXCR3-positive than in CXCR3-negative naive cells.

Investigators sorted each CD8+ T cell subset in triplicate, taking 300,000 or so cells each time. Sequencing used naive CXCR3+ CD8+ T cells from blood. The subset: CD45RO-CCR7+CD27+CD95- naive CD8+ T cells expressing CXCR3 (TNR3+). The receptor's source is a human donor in good health. Some clones in this sample may be carry-over from other donors' samples.

CDR3 region: CASSPELGTQYF. This chain links TRBV7-2 with TRBJ2-3. The CDR3 is made up of 12 amino acids. Per germline, CDR1 SGHTA and CDR2 FQGNSA.